Each of the 16 T cell receptor beta chains below was sequenced from the same sample in a study of post-analysis software for immune sequencing data. Findings and caveats of the study: Four or five TRBV segments (TRBV5-6, TRBV5-1 and TRBV20-1 among them) occurred more frequently in patients than in controls.

Sequencing libraries made from TCR beta cDNA carried unique molecular identifiers. One entry per CDR3 protein results from TCRdb running MiXCR on the PCR reads. Altogether about 770,000 distinct CDR3 sequences are present, roughly 50% being singletons, with the ten largest covering 4% to 5%. The antigens of these receptors remain unknown. The source material was blood. The receptors originated from a girl aged 5-17 years with multiple sclerosis.

The chain joins TRBV12-3 or TRBV12-4 to TRBJ2-2; maybe TRBD1 (6 bases). V was clipped by 2 bases and J by 6 bases, with 13 bases between them. The CDR3 totals 15 residues. The CDR3 DNA sequence: TGTGCCAGCAGTTTATCCATAGGGGGTTCCGGGGAGCTGTTTTTT. Amino acids: CASSLSIGGSGELFF.

A few counts support this clonotype. The chain recombines TRBV24-1 with TRBJ2-5; D ambiguous. This CDR3 is built from 16 residues. Germline loops: CDR1 KGHDR, CDR2 SFDVKD. Trimming left V 1 base short and J 3 bases short, with 14 bases between. CDR3 sequence reads: CATSDFRLGHEETQYF. The DNA of the CDR3 is TGTGCCACCAGTGATTTCAGGCTCGGGCATGAAGAGACCCAGTACTTC.

The chain carries TRBV12-3 or TRBV12-4 and TRBJ2-7; 12 nucleotides agree with TRBD2. The CDR3 spans 14 residues. V lost 6 bases and J lost 4; bases outside the gene matches: 4. CDR3 DNA sequence: TGTGCCAGCAGCCACACTAGCGGGAGGTACGAGCAGTACTTC. This sequence encodes CASSHTSGRYEQYF.

This clonotype was detected only a few times. This chain links TRBV29-1 with TRBJ2-7, with 9 bases matching TRBD1. This CDR3 contains 13 residues. V dropped 5 bases and J dropped 6; count of bases not matched to a gene: 8. Germline V gene sequence: CDR1 SQVTM, CDR2 ANQGSEA. CDR3 sequence: CSVTWTGESEQYF. The CDR3 nucleotides read TGCAGCGTTACTTGGACAGGGGAGAGCGAGCAGTACTTC.

The V call is TRBV12-3 or TRBV12-4, the J call TRBJ1-2, with D maybe TRBD1 (5 bases). V was trimmed by 6 bases and J by 7 bases, leaving 15 bases between them. This CDR3 comprises 13 residues. CDR3 sequence reads: CASSPQGLVGYTF. CDR3 coding DNA: TGTGCCAGCAGCCCCCAGGGTCTGGTTGGCTACACCTTC.

The table lists this clonotype with a few counts. This rearrangement joins TRBV6-5 to TRBJ2-1, with D perhaps TRBD1 (6 bases). The germline V gene has CDR1 MNHEY and CDR2 SVGAGI. The germline V and J ends were trimmed by 2 bases and 2 bases, with 10 bases remaining between them. The CDR3 runs 15 residues. In DNA, the CDR3 is TGTGCCAGCAGTTACGACCGACAGGCCTACAATGAGCAGTTCTTC. This gives the protein CASSYDRQAYNEQFF.

The V and J genes are TRBV7-2 and TRBJ2-5, with 10 bases identical to TRBD2. Germline CDR1 and CDR2: SGHTA and FQGNSA. The junction had 12 bases not matched to a gene; V was cut back by 3 bases and J by 11 bases. The CDR3 runs 15 residues. CDR3 DNA: TGTGCCAGCAGCTTGTTGCCTAGCGGGAGTAGGGAGCAGTACTTC. Translating it yields CASSLLPSGSREQYF.

V and J are TRBV27 and TRBJ2-7; possibly TRBD1 for D (6 bases). CDR1 and CDR2 (germline): MNHEY, SMNVEV (reference sequence). V was pared by 4 bases and J by 2 bases, with 12 bases between. The CDR3 runs 14 residues. This chain's CDR3 is CASSSWTDPYEQYF. As DNA, the CDR3 is TGTGCCAGCAGTTCCTGGACAGACCCCTACGAGCAGTACTTC.

The chain links TRBV10-3 to TRBJ2-5, with 11 bases that match TRBD1. This CDR3 is 14 amino acids long. The junction had 2 bases not matched to a gene; V was cut back by 3 bases and J by 5 bases. Germline assignment: CDR1 ENHRY and CDR2 SYGVKD. The CDR3 nucleotides are TGTGCCATCAGTGACGGGACAGGGGGTGAGACCCAGTACTTC. Its translation: CAISDGTGGETQYF.

This clonotype appeared many times. The rearrangement uses TRBV10-3 and TRBJ1-2, with D uncertain. The CDR3 is 13 amino acids. Germline CDR1 reads ENHRY; CDR2 reads SYGVKD. Between the trimmed V and J ends, which lost 3 bases and 0 bases, there was a span of 5 bases. The CDR3 region has the DNA TGTGCCATCAGTGAAGATTCTAACTATGGCTACACCTTC. Its translation: CAISEDSNYGYTF.

The rearrangement uses TRBV4-3 and TRBJ1-5, with D unresolved. The CDR3 runs to 15 residues. Germline values: CDR1 LGHNA, CDR2 YSLEER. Trimming shortened V by 4 bases and J by 1 base, and 11 bases separated the two germline ends. This CDR3 reads CASSLNLGSNQPQHF. In DNA, the CDR3 is TGCGCCAGCAGCCTAAACTTGGGGAGCAATCAGCCCCAGCATTTT.

In its sample, this clonotype was seen a few times. The CDR3 DNA sequence: TGCAGTGCCCGCCGACCCTGGGTTCGTCGGGGGTACGAGCAGTACTTC. Translating it yields CSARRPWVRRGYEQYF. This rearrangement joins TRBV20-1 to TRBJ2-7, with a tentative D call TRBD2 (6 bases). Germline V gene data show CDR1 as DFQATT and CDR2 as SNEGSKA (reference sequence). The CDR3 runs to 16 residues. V was clipped by 6 bases and J by 4 bases, with 25 bases between them.

This clonotype came up a few times. The chain carries TRBV29-1 and TRBJ2-1, with no clear D. Germline CDR1 SQVTM, CDR2 ANQGSEA. The germline V and J ends were trimmed by 2 bases and 0 bases, with 8 bases remaining between them. CDR3 length: 14 amino acids. CDR3 residues: CSVETDSSYNEQFF. The CDR3 DNA follows: TGCAGCGTTGAAACGGATAGCTCCTACAATGAGCAGTTCTTC.

This chain joins TRBV5-5 and TRBJ2-5; no definite D call. Trimming left V 1 base short and J 5 bases short, with 6 bases between. Germline-derived CDR1 and CDR2 are SGHKS and YYEKEE (reference sequence). The CDR3 totals 12 residues. CDR3 protein: CASSLMSETQYF. CDR3 in DNA: TGTGCCAGCAGCTTGATGTCGGAGACCCAGTACTTC.

The CDR3 DNA follows: TGTGCCACCAGTGTAGCGACAGGCGCCTACAATGAGCAGTTCTTC. Encoded protein: CATSVATGAYNEQFF. V is TRBV24-1 and J is TRBJ2-1; D possibly corresponds to TRBD1 (6 bases). V lost 5 bases and J lost 2, with 12 bases in between. The CDR3 sequence is 15 residues long. In germline, CDR1 is KGHDR, CDR2 SFDVKD.

The V call is TRBV11-2, the J call TRBJ2-7, with 7 positions matching TRBD1. The trim removed 5 bases at V and 0 bases at J, leaving 7 bases unmatched. CDR1 SGHAT and CDR2 FQNNGV come from the germline V gene. This CDR3 has 15 residues. CDR3 DNA: TGTGCCAGCAGCCAAAACAGGGGCCCCTCCTACGAGCAGTACTTC. This translates into CASSQNRGPSYEQYF.